This TCR beta chain is drawn from a study of blood T cell repertoires in COVID-19. The CDR3 is 14 amino acids. V lost 2 bases, J lost 8 bases, and 15 bases lay in between. Germline V gene data show CDR1 as SGHAT and CDR2 as FQNNGV. The method was immunoSEQ multiplex PCR; TCRdb's version includes in-frame clones alone and lacks a portion of them. The sample includes around 140,000 clones, roughly 86% seen only once; the top ten take 1.5% to 2%. V gene TRBV11-2 combines with J gene TRBJ1-1; D might be TRBD1 (5 bases). This TCR came from a man aged 65-85 years with acute or convalescent COVID-19. Sequenced: peripheral blood. The CDR3 nucleotides are TGTGCCAGCAGCTTATCCCCGGCCGGGGGGGAAGCTTTCTTT. Its translation: CASSLSPAGGEAFF.